This TCR beta chain stems from a study of human T cells and chemical hapten exposure. Findings of the study overall: The study found expanded TCRs formed significantly more large CDR3 similarity clusters than controls.

V was shortened by 6 bases and J by 0 bases, with 27 bases between the two germline ends. Germline CDR1 and CDR2: MDHEN and SYDVKM. CDR3 length equals 21 residues. TCRdb used MiXCR to reprocess the RACE reads, holding one entry per CDR3 protein. The profile covers about 84,000 distinct CDR3 sequences, with roughly 10% appearing a single time and 2% to 2.5% taken by the ten largest. Time point: patch test 2, 6 weeks after DPC sensitization. As for treatment: therapeutic diphenylcyclopropenone sensitization with weekly scalp DPC. Within the sample, this clonotype is medium-sized. Antigen specificity is unknown.

Sequencing used whole blood, obtained in connection with sensitization to the hapten diphenylcyclopropenone (DPC). This receptor was taken from a woman aged 25-40 years with alopecia areata. Some clones in this sample may be carry-over from other donors' samples. The genes are TRBV28 and TRBJ1-6, with D tentatively TRBD1 (6 bases). DNA of the CDR3: TGTGCCAGCAGCACTAAAGAAACAGGGCATTACTCCGACTCCTATAATTCACCCCTCCACTTT. It codes for CASSTKETGHYSDSYNSPLHF.